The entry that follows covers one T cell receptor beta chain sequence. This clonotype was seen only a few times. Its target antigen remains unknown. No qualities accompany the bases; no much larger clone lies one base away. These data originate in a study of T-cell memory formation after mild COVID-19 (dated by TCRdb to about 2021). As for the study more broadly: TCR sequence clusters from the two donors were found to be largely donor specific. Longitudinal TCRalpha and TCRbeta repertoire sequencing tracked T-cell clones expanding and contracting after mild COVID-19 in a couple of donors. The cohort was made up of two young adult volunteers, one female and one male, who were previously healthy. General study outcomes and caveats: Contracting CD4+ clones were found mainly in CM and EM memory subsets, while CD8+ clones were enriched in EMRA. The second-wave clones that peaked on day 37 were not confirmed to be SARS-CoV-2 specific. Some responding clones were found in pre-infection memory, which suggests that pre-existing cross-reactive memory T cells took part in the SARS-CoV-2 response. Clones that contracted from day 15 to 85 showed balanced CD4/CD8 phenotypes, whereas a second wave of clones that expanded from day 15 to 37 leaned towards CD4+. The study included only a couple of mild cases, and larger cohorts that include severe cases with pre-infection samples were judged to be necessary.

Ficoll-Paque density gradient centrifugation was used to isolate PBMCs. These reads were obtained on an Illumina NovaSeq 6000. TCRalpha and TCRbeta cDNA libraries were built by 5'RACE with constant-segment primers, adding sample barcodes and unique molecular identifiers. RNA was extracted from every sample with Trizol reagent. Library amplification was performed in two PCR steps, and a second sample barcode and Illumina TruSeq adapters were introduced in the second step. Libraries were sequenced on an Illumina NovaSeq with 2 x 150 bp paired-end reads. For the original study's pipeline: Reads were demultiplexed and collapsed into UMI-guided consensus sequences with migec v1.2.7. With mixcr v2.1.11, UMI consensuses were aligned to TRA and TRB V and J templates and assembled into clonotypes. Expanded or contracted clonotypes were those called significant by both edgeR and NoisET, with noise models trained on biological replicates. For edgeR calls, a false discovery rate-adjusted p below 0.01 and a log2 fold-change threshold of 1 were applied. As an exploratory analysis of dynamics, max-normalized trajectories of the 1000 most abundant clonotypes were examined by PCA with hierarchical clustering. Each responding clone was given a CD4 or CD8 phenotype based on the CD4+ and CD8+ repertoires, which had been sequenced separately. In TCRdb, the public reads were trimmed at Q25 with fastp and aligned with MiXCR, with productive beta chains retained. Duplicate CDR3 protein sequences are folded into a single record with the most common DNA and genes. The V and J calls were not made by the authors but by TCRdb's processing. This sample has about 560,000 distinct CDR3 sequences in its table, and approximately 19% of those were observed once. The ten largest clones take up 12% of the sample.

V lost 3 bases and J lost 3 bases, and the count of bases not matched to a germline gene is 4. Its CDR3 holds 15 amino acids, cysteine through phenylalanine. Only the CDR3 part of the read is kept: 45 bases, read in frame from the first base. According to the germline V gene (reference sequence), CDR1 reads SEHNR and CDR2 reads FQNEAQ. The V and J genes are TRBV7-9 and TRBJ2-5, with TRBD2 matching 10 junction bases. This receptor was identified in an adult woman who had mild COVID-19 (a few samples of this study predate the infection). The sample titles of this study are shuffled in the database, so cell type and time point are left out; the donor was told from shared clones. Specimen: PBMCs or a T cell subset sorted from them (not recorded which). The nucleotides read TGTGCCAGCAGCTTGAGGACTAGCGGCAAAGAGACCCAGTACTTC. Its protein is CASSLRTSGKETQYF.